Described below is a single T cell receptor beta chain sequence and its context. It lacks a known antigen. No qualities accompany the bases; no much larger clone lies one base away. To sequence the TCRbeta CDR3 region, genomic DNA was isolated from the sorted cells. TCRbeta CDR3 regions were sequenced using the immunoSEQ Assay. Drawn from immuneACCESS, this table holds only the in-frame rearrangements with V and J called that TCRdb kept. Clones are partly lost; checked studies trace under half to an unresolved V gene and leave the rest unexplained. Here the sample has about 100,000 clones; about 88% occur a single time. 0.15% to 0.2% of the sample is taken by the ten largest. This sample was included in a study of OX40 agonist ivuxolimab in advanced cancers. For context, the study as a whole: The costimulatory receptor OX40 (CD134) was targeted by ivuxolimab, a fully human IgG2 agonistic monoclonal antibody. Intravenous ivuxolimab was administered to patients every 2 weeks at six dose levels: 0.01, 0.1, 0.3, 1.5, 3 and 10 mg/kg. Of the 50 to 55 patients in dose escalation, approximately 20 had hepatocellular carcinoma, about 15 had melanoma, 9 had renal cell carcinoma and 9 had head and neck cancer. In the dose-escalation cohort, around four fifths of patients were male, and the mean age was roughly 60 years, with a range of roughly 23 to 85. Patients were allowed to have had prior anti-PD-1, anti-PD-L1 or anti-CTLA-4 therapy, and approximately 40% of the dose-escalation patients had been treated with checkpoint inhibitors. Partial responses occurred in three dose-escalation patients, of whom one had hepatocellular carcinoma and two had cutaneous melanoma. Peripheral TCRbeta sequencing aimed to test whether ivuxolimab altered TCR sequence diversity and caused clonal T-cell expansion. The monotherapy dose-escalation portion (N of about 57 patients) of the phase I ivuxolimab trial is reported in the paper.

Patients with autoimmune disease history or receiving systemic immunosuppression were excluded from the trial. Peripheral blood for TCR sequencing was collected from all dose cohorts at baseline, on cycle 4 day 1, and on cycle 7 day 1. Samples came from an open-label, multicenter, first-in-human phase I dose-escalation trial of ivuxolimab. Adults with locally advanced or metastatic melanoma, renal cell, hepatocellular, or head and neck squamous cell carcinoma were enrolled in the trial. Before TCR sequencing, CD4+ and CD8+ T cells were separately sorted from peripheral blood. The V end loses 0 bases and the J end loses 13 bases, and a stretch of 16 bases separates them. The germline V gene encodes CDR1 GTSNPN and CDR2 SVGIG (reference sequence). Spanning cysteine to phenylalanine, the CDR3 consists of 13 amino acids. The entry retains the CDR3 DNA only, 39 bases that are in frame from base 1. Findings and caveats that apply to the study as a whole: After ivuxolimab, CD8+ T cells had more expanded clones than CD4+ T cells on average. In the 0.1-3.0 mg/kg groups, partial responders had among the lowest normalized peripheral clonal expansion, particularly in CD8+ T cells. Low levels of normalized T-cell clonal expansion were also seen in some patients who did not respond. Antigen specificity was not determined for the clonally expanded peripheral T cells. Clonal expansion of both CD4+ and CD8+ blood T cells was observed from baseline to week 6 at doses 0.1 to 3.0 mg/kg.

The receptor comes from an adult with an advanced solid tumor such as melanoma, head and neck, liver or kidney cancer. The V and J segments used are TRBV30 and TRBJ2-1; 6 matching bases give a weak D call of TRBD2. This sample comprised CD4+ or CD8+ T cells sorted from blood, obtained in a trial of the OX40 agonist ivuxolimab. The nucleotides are TGTGCCTGGAGTGTAGAAGCTAGCGTCCAACAGTTCTTC. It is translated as CAWSVEASVQQFF.